This record covers a single T cell receptor (beta chain). The sample is drawn from a study of blood T cell repertoires in COVID-19. Germline CDR1 is MDHEN and CDR2 is SYDVKM. The length of the CDR3 is 12 residues. V was trimmed by 5 bases and J by 3 bases, leaving 4 bases between them. The repertoire was sequenced with immunoSEQ multiplex PCR; TCRdb's copy has only in-frame clones and lacks some. The sample contains about 260,000 clones, approximately 87% of which appear only once. This rearrangement joins TRBV28 to TRBJ1-4; no definite D call. The sequenced sample was peripheral blood. This TCR was recovered from a woman in her 40s who had recovered from COVID-19. The CDR3 spells CASSSSNEKLFF. The CDR3 bases are TGTGCCAGCAGTAGCTCTAATGAAAAACTGTTTTTT.